The clone carrying this TCR beta chain was seen just once. Antigen: not known. The data belong to a study of vaccination effects on CD4 cells after COVID-19. Study-wide results and caveats: The vaccine-induced clones of healthy vaccinees included only 1 of 255 that cross-reacted with common cold coronaviruses.

Expansion of antigen-specific CD4+ T cells with viral peptide pools was carried out by the ViraFEST assay before sequencing. At the end of 10 days of culture, CD4+ T cells were isolated. Participants were given two doses of BNT162b2 or mRNA-1273 vaccine. IL-2 medium took the place of half the medium on both days 3 and 7. Using immunoSEQ multiplex PCR, the repertoire was profiled, and TCRdb retains in-frame clones only, with some absent. The sample records about 27,000 clones, 80% to 90% being singletons. The CDR3 has 14 amino acids. The V and J ends lost 4 bases and 3 bases, in that order; junction bases with no gene match: 3. Germline V gene data show CDR1 as SEHNR and CDR2 as FQNEAQ (reference sequence).

The specimen was CD4+ T cells from PBMCs cultured with HCoV-NL63 spike peptides, collected after COVID-19 vaccination. The receptor comes from a human donor who received a COVID-19 vaccine. Some clones in this sample may be carry-over from other donors' samples. The chain recombines TRBV7-9 with TRBJ2-3; 8 positions match TRBD2. As DNA, the CDR3 is TGTGCCAGCAGCTACGGGGGGGCTACAGATACGCAGTATTTT. Translating gives CASSYGGATDTQYF. Using reference TRBV7-9 and TRBJ2-3 for the parts outside the CDR3, the full variable domain is DTGVSQNPRHKITKRGQNVTFRCDPISEHNRLYWYRQTLGQGPEFLTYFQNEAQLEKSRLLSDRFSAERPKGSFSTLEIQRTEQGDSAMYLCASSYGGATDTQYFGPGTRLTVL.